Listed below are T cell receptor beta chains from one sample, sequenced in a study of blood T cell repertoires in COVID-19. Profiled with immunoSEQ multiplex PCR; TCRdb holds only in-frame clones, not every one. The sample yields about 160,000 clones, approximately 80% seen once. The sample was peripheral blood. The source is a middle-aged woman with COVID-19, enrolled during active disease. CDR3s include the opening cysteine and the closing phenylalanine or tryptophan. A D gene is named only where the DNA matches it firmly. Some rows mark clone size as missing; the rest say once, few, many or name a class of expanded clone.

NA	TRBJ2-5	NA	TRBV14	13	CASSQGLSETQYF
NA	TRBJ1-1	once	TRBV7-9	15	CASSIGTTANTEAFF
NA	TRBJ2-1	NA	TRBV7-3	16	CASSLIGGSSYNEQFF
TRBD1	TRBJ1-2	NA	TRBV12-3/TRBV12-4	12	CASSFTGGGYTF
TRBD2	TRBJ2-1	few	TRBV4-1	17	CASKPKGLAGGYNEQFF
NA	TRBJ1-6	NA	TRBV6-5	14	CASSLQGSHSPLHF
TRBD1	TRBJ1-5	NA	TRBV13	14	CASSFGQGLQPQHF
TRBD2	TRBJ2-5	once	TRBV2	16	CASSVWLAETQETQYF
NA	TRBJ1-1	NA	TRBV4-2	14	CASSQDPSGAEAFF
TRBD2	TRBJ2-7	NA	TRBV5-6	15	CASSAGTSGFYEQYF
TRBD2	TRBJ2-1	NA	TRBV11-2	14	CASRGLADHNEQFF
TRBD2	TRBJ2-1	NA	TRBV6-5	12	CAVRTRRNEQFF
TRBD1	TRBJ2-2	NA	TRBV5-1	16	CASSTPQGVDTGELFF
NA	TRBJ1-5	NA	TRBV6-1	11	CASSDISAQHF
NA	TRBJ2-1	NA	TRBV7-2	11	CASSLIDEQFF
TRBD1	TRBJ2-7	NA	TRBV3-1/TRBV3-2	15	CASSRDRDTTWEQYF
NA	TRBJ2-1	NA	TRBV5-1	16	CASSSEDRSGYNEQFF